Listed below are T cell receptor beta chains from one sample, sequenced in a study of human thymus T cells. Assay: immunoSEQ multiplex PCR; the TCRdb copy retains only in-frame clones and omits some. Counted here are 40,000 to 45,000 clones, about 93% occurring once; the ten biggest clones make up 0.095% to 0.15%. Sequencing was carried out using blood. The source is a boy younger than two with a congenital heart defect but otherwise immunologically healthy. Each CDR3 is given with its conserved first and last residue. The order of the fields is J gene, D gene, V gene, clone size, CDR3 DNA, CDR3 protein. D genes are given only for firm matches. Rows give clone size only sometimes, using once, few, many, or a class for an expanded clone.

TRBJ2-7 TRBD2 TRBV30 NA TGTGCCTGGTTCTCTAGCGGGGGGGGGAAGCAGTACTTC CAWFSSGGGKQYF
TRBJ1-2 TRBD1 TRBV4-3 NA TGCGCCAGCAGCCAAGGGACAGGGGGTTATGGCTACACCTTC CASSQGTGGYGYTF
TRBJ1-6 NA TRBV6-5 NA TGTGCCAGCACTGGAAACACGGGGCACAATTCACCCCTCCACTTT CASTGNTGHNSPLHF
TRBJ1-2 NA TRBV5-1 few TGCGCCAGCAGCTTGACAGGGGGCTACACCTTC CASSLTGGYTF
TRBJ1-2 TRBD1 TRBV6-6 NA TGTGCCAGCAGTTACCCGGGACAGGGGGACGGCTACACCTTC CASSYPGQGDGYTF
TRBJ2-2 NA TRBV28 NA TGTGCCAGCAATCGGTACACCGGGGAGCTGTTTTTT CASNRYTGELFF
TRBJ1-1 NA TRBV5-4 NA TGTGCCAGCACCCGACTAGGGTCGGGTTTCACTGAAGCTTTCTTT CASTRLGSGFTEAFF
TRBJ2-1 TRBD2 TRBV5-6 NA TGTGCCAGCAGCCCCGGACTAGCGGGGTACAATGAGCAGTTCTTC CASSPGLAGYNEQFF
TRBJ2-2 TRBD2 TRBV5-6 NA TGTGCCAGCAGCTTGAGACTAGCGGTTAACACCGGGGAGCTGTTTTTT CASSLRLAVNTGELFF
TRBJ2-7 NA TRBV7-6 NA TGTGCCAGCAGCGCCAGTGCCTACGAGCAGTACTTC CASSASAYEQYF
TRBJ1-6 NA TRBV7-2 NA TGTGCCAGCAGCTTAAGGACCTTTGGTTCACCCCTCCACTTT CASSLRTFGSPLHF
TRBJ2-3 TRBD2 TRBV11-3 NA TGTGCCAGCAGCTTAGTTAGCGGGGGCACAGATACGCAGTATTTT CASSLVSGGTDTQYF
TRBJ2-3 TRBD2 TRBV19 NA TGTGCCACCTTAGCGGGGGGCCGCTTAGATACGCAGTATTTT CATLAGGRLDTQYF
TRBJ2-5 TRBD2 TRBV7-8 NA TGTGCCAGCAGCTTAGTAGCGGGGGGGGAGACCCAGTACTTC CASSLVAGGETQYF
TRBJ2-7 NA TRBV4-3 NA TGCGCCAGCAGCCAAGATATGCTTGCGTACGAGCAGTACTTC CASSQDMLAYEQYF
TRBJ2-1 TRBD2 TRBV4-1 NA TGCGCCAGCAGCCCCTTCGGACTAGCGGTCTATGAGCAGTTCTTC CASSPFGLAVYEQFF
TRBJ1-1 NA TRBV7-6 NA TGTGCCAGCAGCCCTCGTGTGAGCGCGCCTCCAGTCGAAGCTTTCTTT CASSPRVSAPPVEAFF
TRBJ1-3 NA TRBV9 NA TGTGCCAGCAGCGTAACCCCAACTAGAAACACCATATATTTT CASSVTPTRNTIYF
TRBJ2-7 TRBD2 TRBV4-2 NA TGTGCCAGCAGCCACCTAGCGGGCGCCACCTACGAGCAGTACTTC CASSHLAGATYEQYF
TRBJ1-2 TRBD1 TRBV30 once TGTGCCTGGATCTCAGGGGGCTCTAACTATGGCTACACCTTC CAWISGGSNYGYTF
TRBJ1-3 NA TRBV19 NA TGTGCCACAAGACAGGTCCCTGGAAACACCATATATTTT CATRQVPGNTIYF
TRBJ2-3 NA TRBV6-1 NA TGTGCCAGCTCTAGCACAGATACGCAGTATTTT CASSSTDTQYF
TRBJ1-1 NA TRBV5-1 NA TGCGCCAGCACCCCTTCTATCATGAACACTGAAGCTTTCTTT CASTPSIMNTEAFF
TRBJ2-7 NA TRBV7-2 NA TGTGCCAGCAGCTTAGCGCCAAACAGCTTCTACGAGCAGTACTTC CASSLAPNSFYEQYF
TRBJ2-7 NA TRBV7-2 NA TGTGCCAGCAGCTTTAGGGGTCGGTCCTACGAGCAGTACTTC CASSFRGRSYEQYF
TRBJ2-5 NA TRBV4-3 NA TGCGCCAGCAGCCCCACGGTAGGGAGGCAGACCCAGTACTTC CASSPTVGRQTQYF
TRBJ2-7 NA TRBV5-6 NA TGTGCCAGCAGCACAGGGTTTTACGAGCAGTACTTC CASSTGFYEQYF
TRBJ1-2 NA TRBV30 NA TGTGCCTGGATAAGTGTCAGGTCGAATGGCTACACCTTC CAWISVRSNGYTF
TRBJ1-3 NA TRBV13 NA TGTGCCAGCAGCTTACGAGGGAACAACACCATATATTTT CASSLRGNNTIYF
TRBJ2-7 TRBD1 TRBV4-2 NA TGTGCCAGCAGCCGGACAGGGGCCTACGAGCAGTACTTC CASSRTGAYEQYF
TRBJ1-6 NA TRBV5-8 NA TGTGCCAGCAGCCTAGGGCAGGGTGGATCACCCCTCCACTTT CASSLGQGGSPLHF
TRBJ1-4 NA TRBV27 NA TGTGCCAGCAGCCCGACGGCGTGGGGCGAAAAACTGTTTTTT CASSPTAWGEKLFF
TRBJ1-2 NA TRBV30 NA TGTGCCTGGAGTATCGTGTATGGCTACACCTTC CAWSIVYGYTF
TRBJ1-2 TRBD1 TRBV19 NA TGTGCCAGTAGTGAGACAGGGGCTAACTATGGCTACACCTTC CASSETGANYGYTF
TRBJ1-6 NA TRBV7-8 NA TGTGCCAGCAGCTTAGCCACCCAGGGCTATAATTCACCCCTCCACTTT CASSLATQGYNSPLHF
TRBJ2-2 NA TRBV4-1 NA TGCGCCAGCAGCCTTGAGGGGGGGCCAAACACCGGGGAGCTGTTTTTT CASSLEGGPNTGELFF
TRBJ1-1 NA TRBV7-6 NA TGTGCCAGCAGCTTAGGGACAGTTACTGAAGCTTTCTTT CASSLGTVTEAFF
TRBJ1-3 TRBD1 TRBV18 once TGTGCCAGCTCACCCCAGGGGGCTGGAAACACCATATATTTT CASSPQGAGNTIYF
TRBJ2-1 TRBD2 TRBV4-3 NA TGCGCCAGCAGCCATGATCGACTAGCGGGGGGCCGCGCCCGTGAGCAGTTCTTC CASSHDRLAGGRAREQFF
TRBJ1-1 NA TRBV5-6 NA TGTGCCAGCAGCTTTAGGCGCACGGGGGCGAACACTGAAGCTTTCTTT CASSFRRTGANTEAFF
TRBJ2-7 NA TRBV7-6 NA TGTGCCAGCAGCTTACTAGCTTACGAGCAGTACTTC CASSLLAYEQYF
TRBJ2-5 TRBD1 TRBV27 NA TGTGCCAGCAGTCCACAGACAGGGTCGGGGACCCAGTACTTC CASSPQTGSGTQYF
TRBJ1-2 NA TRBV5-1 NA TGCGCCAGCAGCTTGGCCGGAGGTTGGGACTATGGCTACACCTTC CASSLAGGWDYGYTF
TRBJ2-3 NA TRBV10-3 NA TGTGCCATCAAGGACGGGGTGCTTAGCACAGATACGCAGTATTTT CAIKDGVLSTDTQYF
TRBJ2-6 NA TRBV4-1 few TGCGCCAGCAAGGGTGGAGGGACCGGGGCCAACGTCCTGACTTTC CASKGGGTGANVLTF
TRBJ2-2 TRBD1 TRBV28 NA TGTGCCAGCAGTTTAGGCCCGGGACAGGGGTCCGTCGGGGAGCTGTTTTTT CASSLGPGQGSVGELFF
TRBJ2-1 TRBD2 TRBV6-5 once TGTGCCAGCAGTTCCTCGTCGTCGGGGGGGCCTTGGGAGCAGTTCTTC CASSSSSSGGPWEQFF
TRBJ2-5 NA TRBV7-2 NA TGTGCCAGCAGCTGGAATTGGGGAGGAGAGACCCAGTACTTC CASSWNWGGETQYF
TRBJ2-2 NA TRBV27 NA TGTGCCAGCAGTTTTAGCCCGAACACCGGGGAGCTGTTTTTT CASSFSPNTGELFF
TRBJ2-7 TRBD2 TRBV5-4 few TGTGCCAGCAGCTCACCGGGACTAGCCTACGAGCAGTACTTC CASSSPGLAYEQYF
TRBJ2-7 NA TRBV29-1 NA TGCAGCGTTGAACAGGGGCTCTCCTACGAGCAGTACTTC CSVEQGLSYEQYF
TRBJ2-5 NA TRBV5-4 few TGTGCCAGCAGCTTGGCACAAGAGACCCAGTACTTC CASSLAQETQYF
TRBJ1-6 NA TRBV5-4 NA TGTGCCAGCAGCTTGGTACCAGGCGTCAATTCACCCCTCCACTTT CASSLVPGVNSPLHF
TRBJ1-2 NA TRBV7-2 NA TGTGCCAGCAGCACCTGGACAGCTAACTATGGCTACACCTTC CASSTWTANYGYTF
TRBJ1-2 TRBD1 TRBV7-2 NA TGTGCCAGCAGCCCACTAAACAGGGGGCTTAACTATGGCTACACCTTC CASSPLNRGLNYGYTF